This is a list of T cell receptor beta chains from one sample in a study of OX40 agonist ivuxolimab in advanced cancers. Some clones are missing from TCRdb's copy, which holds only in-frame ones; the method was immunoSEQ multiplex PCR. This table has 70,000 to 95,000 clones, 92% appearing once. The source material was CD4+ or CD8+ T cells sorted from blood, sampled in a trial of the OX40 agonist ivuxolimab. These receptors all come from an adult with an advanced solid tumor such as melanoma, head and neck, liver or kidney cancer. Both conserved end residues are part of each CDR3. The order of the fields is V gene, clone size, D gene, J gene, CDR3 DNA, CDR3 protein. D genes are given only for firm matches. A clone size is listed for some rows: how often the clone was seen (once, few, many), or a class if it is expanded.

>TRBV19|-|TRBD2|TRBJ2-3
TGTGCCAGTAGTCGACTAGCGGGCGGAAAGGCGGATACGCAGTATTTT
CASSRLAGGKADTQYF
>TRBV19|-|-|TRBJ2-7
TGTGCCAGTAGTATAGGAGGGAGCTCCTACGAGCAGTACTTC
CASSIGGSSYEQYF
>TRBV7-2|-|TRBD2|TRBJ2-1
TGTGCCAGCAGCCGAAGCGGGGGCCCCTACAATGAGCAGTTCTTC
CASSRSGGPYNEQFF
>TRBV28|-|-|TRBJ1-4
TGTGCCAGCAACGGTTTCCTCAATGAAAAACTGTTTTTT
CASNGFLNEKLFF
>TRBV19|-|TRBD1|TRBJ2-7
TGTGCCAGTAGTATCCTATCCGGGACAGGGGTGGCCGAGCAGTACTTC
CASSILSGTGVAEQYF
>TRBV19|-|TRBD1|TRBJ1-1
TGTGCCAGTAGTATAGGACAGGGCACTGAAGCTTTCTTT
CASSIGQGTEAFF
>TRBV4-1|-|-|TRBJ2-3
TGCGCCAGCAGCCAAGATCGGGGGACCACCACAGATACGCAGTATTTT
CASSQDRGTTTDTQYF
>TRBV11-2|-|-|TRBJ2-7
TGTGCCAGCAGCCCAAACACGGGATTAATCTACGAGCAGTACTTC
CASSPNTGLIYEQYF
>TRBV7-2|once|-|TRBJ2-1
-
CASSFGSGLAVSSYNEQFF
>TRBV5-1|-|-|TRBJ2-7
TGCGCCAGCAGCTTGGAGTGGCAGAGCTTCTACGAGCAGTACTTC
CASSLEWQSFYEQYF
>TRBV19|-|-|TRBJ2-5
TGTGCCGCCGCTATGGGGGCGGGGGTTCAAGAGACCCAGTACTTC
CAAAMGAGVQETQYF
>TRBV2|-|TRBD1|TRBJ1-2
TGTACCAGCAGTCTATCGACAGGGCGGTGGATCTTC
CTSSLSTGRWIF
>TRBV4-1|-|-|TRBJ1-1
TGCGCCAGCAGCCCTCAGATGAACACTGAAGCTTTCTTT
CASSPQMNTEAFF
>TRBV7-6|-|-|TRBJ1-2
TGTGCCAGCAGCCTCCTGTCTCAACCATCCTATGGCTACACCTTC
CASSLLSQPSYGYTF
>TRBV6-6|once|-|TRBJ2-2
TGTGCCAGCAGTTCGGAGATGAACACCGGGGAGCTGTTTTTT
CASSSEMNTGELFF
>TRBV28|-|-|TRBJ1-1
TGTGCCAGCCGGGCACAGAACACTGAAGCTTTCTTT
CASRAQNTEAFF
>TRBV7-9|-|TRBD2|TRBJ2-5
TGTGCCAGCAGCCCCGGGACTAGCGGAAATGTGGAGACCCAGTACTTC
CASSPGTSGNVETQYF
>TRBV28|-|-|TRBJ2-1
TGTGCCAGCAGTTTTATCGAGCCCCGCGGGGAGCAGTTCTTC
CASSFIEPRGEQFF
>TRBV4-3|-|-|TRBJ1-3
TGCGCCAGCAGCCAAGAGCGGGGGTCCCCCGGAAACACCATATATTTT
CASSQERGSPGNTIYF
>TRBV6-5|-|-|TRBJ2-1
TGTGCCAGCAGTCCTTTCTTCTCCTACAATGAGCAGTTCTTC
CASSPFFSYNEQFF
>TRBV28|-|-|TRBJ1-5
TGTGCCAGCATCACCGTGGGGGGGCAGCCCCAGCATTTT
CASITVGGQPQHF
>TRBV28|-|-|TRBJ1-5
TGTGCCAGCAGTTGGGACGGTAAAAATCAGCCCCAGCATTTT
CASSWDGKNQPQHF
>TRBV2|-|TRBD2|TRBJ2-3
TGTGCCAGCAGTGTAGGGCTAGCGGACTCAGATACGCAGTATTTT
CASSVGLADSDTQYF
>TRBV9|-|-|TRBJ2-2
TGTGCCAGCAGCGTAGGTCAGGGATTCGGCGGGGAGCTGTTTTTT
CASSVGQGFGGELFF
>TRBV19|-|TRBD1|TRBJ2-7
TGCGCCAGTAGTAAACCGGGACAGGGGAACGAGCAGTACTTC
CASSKPGQGNEQYF
>TRBV4-3|-|-|TRBJ1-5
TGCGCCAGCAGCCAAGGTCTTCCTCAGCCCCAGCATTTT
CASSQGLPQPQHF
>TRBV6-5|-|TRBD2|TRBJ2-1
TGTGCCAGCAGTTACTCCAGGACTAGCCTCGAGCAGTTCTTC
CASSYSRTSLEQFF
>TRBV4-1|once|-|TRBJ2-1
TGCGCCAGCAGCCCAGACGCGACCCTAGTCGGAGAGCAGTTCTTC
CASSPDATLVGEQFF
>TRBV9|-|-|TRBJ2-7
TGTGCCAGCAGCGTACCTTACGAGCAGTACTTC
CASSVPYEQYF
>TRBV6-5|-|-|TRBJ2-1
TGTGCCAGCAGTAGAGGGACCACGGACAATGAGCAGTTCTTC
CASSRGTTDNEQFF
>TRBV28|few|-|TRBJ2-7
TGTGCCAGCAGTTCAGTCCTTTACGAGCAGTACTTC
CASSSVLYEQYF
>TRBV7-3|-|-|TRBJ2-7
TGTGCCAGCAGCTTAATAGGGCCAGGCCACGAGCAGTACTTC
CASSLIGPGHEQYF
>TRBV4-2|-|TRBD2|TRBJ2-7
TGTGCCAGCAGCCAAGATTTGGCTAGCGGGAGGGCTGCGGAGCAGTACTTC
CASSQDLASGRAAEQYF
>TRBV30|once|-|TRBJ2-6
TGTGCCTGGAGTCGCGATGGTACTGGGGCCAACGTCCTGACTTTC
CAWSRDGTGANVLTF
>TRBV7-9|-|TRBD1|TRBJ2-7
TGTGCCAGCAGGCCCCGACAGGGGCCAGCTGGCGAGCAGTACTTC
CASRPRQGPAGEQYF
>TRBV28|-|-|TRBJ1-5
TGTGCCAGCAGTATGACAGGCCTCCAAATTAATCAGCCCCAGCATTTT
CASSMTGLQINQPQHF
>TRBV13|-|-|TRBJ2-7
TGTGCCAGCAGCCCCCAGATCTCTGGGCGGGACGAGCAGTACTTC
CASSPQISGRDEQYF
>TRBV28|-|-|TRBJ1-5
TGTGCCAGCAGATTACAACAGGGTAATCAGCCCCAGCATTTT
CASRLQQGNQPQHF
>TRBV28|-|-|TRBJ1-5
TGTGCCAGCAGTACAGGTAGCAATCAGCCCCAGCATTTT
CASSTGSNQPQHF
>TRBV28|-|TRBD1|TRBJ2-5
TGTGCCAGCAGCCGGACAGGGAGGCGAGAGACCCAGTACTTC
CASSRTGRRETQYF
>TRBV7-2|-|TRBD1|TRBJ1-2
TGTGCCAGCAGCTTAGCTCAGGGGGGAGCTAACTATGGCTACACCTTC
CASSLAQGGANYGYTF
>TRBV6-5|-|TRBD1|TRBJ2-7
TGTGCCAGCAGTTACCGACCCGACAGGGGACGTTACGAGCAGTACTTC
CASSYRPDRGRYEQYF
>TRBV7-9|-|-|TRBJ1-1
TGTGCCAGCAGCTTTTCTAACACTGAAGCTTTCTTT
CASSFSNTEAFF
>TRBV6-6|-|-|TRBJ2-1
TGTGCCAGCATATCCCTGGGGTTCGCGTTCTTC
CASISLGFAFF
>TRBV28|-|TRBD1|TRBJ1-1
TGTGCCAGCAGAAAACAGGGGCCGAACACTGAAGCTTTCTTT
CASRKQGPNTEAFF
>TRBV7-5|-|-|TRBJ1-5
TGTGCCAGAAGCCTAACAGGGATTTTAAATCAGCCCCAGCATTTT
CARSLTGILNQPQHF
>TRBV11-3|-|-|TRBJ2-7
TGTGCCAGCAGCTTAGGTCGGGGGCGGGTAGAGCAGTACTTC
CASSLGRGRVEQYF
>TRBV5-4|-|-|TRBJ2-5
TGTGCCAGCAGCTCGGGGACGGAGACCCAGTACTTC
CASSSGTETQYF
>TRBV10-3|-|-|TRBJ2-7
TGTGCCATCAGTGATCGGCAGGGCTCCTACGAGCAGTACTTC
CAISDRQGSYEQYF
>TRBV30|-|-|TRBJ2-7
TGTGCCTGGAGTGTCGGAGGGAGCTCCTACGAGCAGTACTTC
CAWSVGGSSYEQYF
>TRBV6-6|-|TRBD1|TRBJ2-1
TGTGCCAGCAGTACCCGACAGGGGGTTGAGAATGAGCAGTTCTTC
CASSTRQGVENEQFF
>TRBV1|-|-|TRBJ2-1
TGCACCAGCAGCCGGGCTCGGGAGGGCAAATACAATGAGCAGTTCTTC
CTSSRAREGKYNEQFF
>TRBV6-5|-|-|TRBJ2-5
TGTGCCAGCAGCAGGGACACCTACTCTCAGAAGACCCAGTACTTC
CASSRDTYSQKTQYF
>TRBV10-1|-|TRBD2|TRBJ2-3
TGCGCCAGCAGTGATGCTAGCGGGACCTTCGGAGATACGCAGTATTTT
CASSDASGTFGDTQYF
>TRBV19|few|TRBD1|TRBJ2-7
TGTGCCAGTACCGACCGGGACAGGGACCACGAGCAGTACTTC
CASTDRDRDHEQYF